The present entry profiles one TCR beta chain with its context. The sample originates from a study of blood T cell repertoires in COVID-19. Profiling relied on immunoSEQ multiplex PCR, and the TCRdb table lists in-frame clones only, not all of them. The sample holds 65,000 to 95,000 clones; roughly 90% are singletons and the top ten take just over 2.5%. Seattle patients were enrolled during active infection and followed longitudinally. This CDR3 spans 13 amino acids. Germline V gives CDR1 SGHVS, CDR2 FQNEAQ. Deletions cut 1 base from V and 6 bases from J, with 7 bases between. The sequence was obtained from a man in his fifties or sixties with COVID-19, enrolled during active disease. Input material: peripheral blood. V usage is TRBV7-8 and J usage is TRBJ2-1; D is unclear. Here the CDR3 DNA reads TGTGCCAGCAGCTTAGATCCGGTCAATGAGCAGTTCTTC. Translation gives CASSLDPVNEQFF.